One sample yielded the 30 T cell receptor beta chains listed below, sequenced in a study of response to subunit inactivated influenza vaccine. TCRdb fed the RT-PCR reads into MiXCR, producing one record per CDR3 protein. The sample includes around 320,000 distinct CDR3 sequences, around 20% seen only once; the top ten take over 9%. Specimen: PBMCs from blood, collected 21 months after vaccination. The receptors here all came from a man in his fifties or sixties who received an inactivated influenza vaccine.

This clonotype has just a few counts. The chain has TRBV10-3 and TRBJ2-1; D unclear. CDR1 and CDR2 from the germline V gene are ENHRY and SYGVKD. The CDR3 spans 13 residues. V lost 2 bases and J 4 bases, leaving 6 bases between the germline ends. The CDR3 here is CAISEAFYNEQFF. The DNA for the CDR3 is TGTGCCATCAGTGAGGCGTTTTACAATGAGCAGTTCTTC.

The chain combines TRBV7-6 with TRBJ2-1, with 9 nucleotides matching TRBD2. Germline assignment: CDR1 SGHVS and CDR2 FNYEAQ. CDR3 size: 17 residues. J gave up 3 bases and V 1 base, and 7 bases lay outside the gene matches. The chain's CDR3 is CASSLEVAGAGYNEQFF. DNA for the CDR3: TGTGCCAGCAGCTTAGAGGTAGCGGGAGCGGGCTACAATGAGCAGTTCTTC.

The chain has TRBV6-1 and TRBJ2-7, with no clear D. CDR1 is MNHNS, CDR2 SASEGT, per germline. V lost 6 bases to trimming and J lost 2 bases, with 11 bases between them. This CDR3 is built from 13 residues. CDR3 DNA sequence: TGTGCCAGCAGCCAAAAGCCAACCTACGAGCAGTACTTC. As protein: CASSQKPTYEQYF.

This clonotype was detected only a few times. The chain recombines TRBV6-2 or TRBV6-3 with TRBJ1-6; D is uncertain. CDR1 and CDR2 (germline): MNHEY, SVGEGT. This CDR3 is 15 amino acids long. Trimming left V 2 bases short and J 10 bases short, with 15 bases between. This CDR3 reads CASSYSTARSSPLHF. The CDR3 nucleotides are TGTGCCAGCAGTTACAGTACGGCGAGGAGCTCACCCCTCCACTTT.

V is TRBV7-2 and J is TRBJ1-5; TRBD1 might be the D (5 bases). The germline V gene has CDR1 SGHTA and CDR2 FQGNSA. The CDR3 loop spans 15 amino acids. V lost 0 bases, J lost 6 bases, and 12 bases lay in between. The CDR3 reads CASSLASGAVQPQHF. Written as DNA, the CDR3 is TGTGCCAGCAGCTTAGCTTCTGGGGCCGTTCAGCCCCAGCATTTT.

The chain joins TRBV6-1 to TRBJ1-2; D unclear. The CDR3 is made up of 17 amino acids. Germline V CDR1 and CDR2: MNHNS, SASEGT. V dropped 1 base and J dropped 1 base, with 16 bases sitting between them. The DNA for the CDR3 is TGTGCCAGCAGTGAAGGGGCAGCCGCCCGACTTAACTATGGCTACACCTTC. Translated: CASSEGAAARLNYGYTF.

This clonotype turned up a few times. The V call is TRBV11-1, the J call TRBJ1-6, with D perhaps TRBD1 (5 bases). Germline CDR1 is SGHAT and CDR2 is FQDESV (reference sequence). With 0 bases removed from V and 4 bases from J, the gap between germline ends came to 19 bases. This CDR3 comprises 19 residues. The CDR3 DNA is TGTGCCAGCAGCTTAGCTAAGACCGGGACCGCCAATTATAATTCACCCCTCCACTTT. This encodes CASSLAKTGTANYNSPLHF. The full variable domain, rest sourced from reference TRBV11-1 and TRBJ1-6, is EAEVAQSPRYKITEKSQAVAFWCDPISGHATLYWYRQILGQGPELLVQFQDESVVDDSQLPKDRFSAERLKGVDSTLKIQPAELGDSAMYLCASSLAKTGTANYNSPLHFGNGTRLTVT.

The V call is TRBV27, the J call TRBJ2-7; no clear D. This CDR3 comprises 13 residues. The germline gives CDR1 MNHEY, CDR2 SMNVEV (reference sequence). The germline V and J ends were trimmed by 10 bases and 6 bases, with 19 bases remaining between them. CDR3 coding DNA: TGTGCCACCCCTTTCTACCTCCAATGCGAGCAGTACTTC. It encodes CATPFYLQCEQYF.

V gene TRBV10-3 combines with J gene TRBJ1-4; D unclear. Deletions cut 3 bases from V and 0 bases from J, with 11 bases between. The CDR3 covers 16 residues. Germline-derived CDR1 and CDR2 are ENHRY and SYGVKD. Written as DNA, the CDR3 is TGTGCCATCAGTGAAGCGGGAACGGCAACTAATGAAAAACTGTTTTTT. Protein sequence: CAISEAGTATNEKLFF.

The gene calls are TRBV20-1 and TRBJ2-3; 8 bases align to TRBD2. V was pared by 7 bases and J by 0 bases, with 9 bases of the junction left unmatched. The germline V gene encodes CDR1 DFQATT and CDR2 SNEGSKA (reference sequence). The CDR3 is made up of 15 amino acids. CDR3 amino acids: CSGTTSGPSTDTQYF. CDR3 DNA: TGCAGTGGAACTACTAGCGGCCCTAGCACAGATACGCAGTATTTT.

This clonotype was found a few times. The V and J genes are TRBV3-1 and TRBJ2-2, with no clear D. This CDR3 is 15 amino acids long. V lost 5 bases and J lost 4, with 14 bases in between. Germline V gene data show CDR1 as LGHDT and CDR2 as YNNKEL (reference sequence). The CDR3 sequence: CASSSRVGITGELFF. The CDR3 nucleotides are TGTGCCAGCAGCTCTCGTGTGGGGATCACCGGGGAGCTGTTTTTT. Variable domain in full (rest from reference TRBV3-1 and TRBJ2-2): DTAVSQTPKYLVTQMGNDKSIKCEQNLGHDTMYWYKQDSKKFLKIMFSYNNKELIINETVPNRFSPKSPDKAHLNLHINSLELGDSAVYFCASSSRVGITGELFFGEGSRLTVL.

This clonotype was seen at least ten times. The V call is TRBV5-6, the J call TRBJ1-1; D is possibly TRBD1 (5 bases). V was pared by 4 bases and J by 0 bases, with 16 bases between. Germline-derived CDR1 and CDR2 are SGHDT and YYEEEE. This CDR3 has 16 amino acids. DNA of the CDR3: TGTGCCAGCAGCCTTCGGGGGGGGACCATGAACACTGAAGCTTTCTTT. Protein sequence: CASSLRGGTMNTEAFF.

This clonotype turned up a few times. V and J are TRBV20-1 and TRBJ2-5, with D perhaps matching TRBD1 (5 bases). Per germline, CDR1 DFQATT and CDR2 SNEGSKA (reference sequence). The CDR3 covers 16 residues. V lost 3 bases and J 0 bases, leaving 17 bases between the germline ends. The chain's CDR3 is CSARSSRVPYQETQYF. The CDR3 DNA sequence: TGCAGTGCTAGGTCCTCCAGGGTGCCGTACCAAGAGACCCAGTACTTC.

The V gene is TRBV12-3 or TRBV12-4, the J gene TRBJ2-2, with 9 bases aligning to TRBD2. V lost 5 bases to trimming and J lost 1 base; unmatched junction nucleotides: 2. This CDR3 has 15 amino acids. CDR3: CASSRLAENTGELFF. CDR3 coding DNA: TGTGCCAGCAGTAGACTAGCGGAGAACACCGGGGAGCTGTTTTTT.

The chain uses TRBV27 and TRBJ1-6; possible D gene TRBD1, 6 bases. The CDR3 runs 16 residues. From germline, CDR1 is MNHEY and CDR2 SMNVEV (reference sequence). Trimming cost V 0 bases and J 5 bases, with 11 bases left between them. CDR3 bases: TGTGCCAGCAGTTTATCTCCGGGGGCAGATAATTCACCCCTCCACTTT. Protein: CASSLSPGADNSPLHF.

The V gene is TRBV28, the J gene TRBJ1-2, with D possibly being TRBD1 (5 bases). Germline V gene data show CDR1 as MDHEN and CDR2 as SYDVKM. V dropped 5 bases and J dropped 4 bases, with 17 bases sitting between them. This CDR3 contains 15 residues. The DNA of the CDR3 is TGTGCCAGCAGTACGGACATCACTTACATCTATGGCTACACCTTC. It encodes CASSTDITYIYGYTF.

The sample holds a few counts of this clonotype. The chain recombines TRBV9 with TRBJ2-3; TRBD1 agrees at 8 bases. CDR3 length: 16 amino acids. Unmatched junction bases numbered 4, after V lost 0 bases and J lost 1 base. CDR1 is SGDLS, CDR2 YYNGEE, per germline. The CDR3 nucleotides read TGTGCCAGCAGCGTAGGACAGGGGCCGGGCACAGATACGCAGTATTTT. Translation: CASSVGQGPGTDTQYF. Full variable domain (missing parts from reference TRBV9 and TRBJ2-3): DSGVTQTPKHLITATGQRVTLRCSPRSGDLSVYWYQQSLDQGLQFLIQYYNGEERAKGNILERFSAQQFPDLHSELNLSSLELGDSALYFCASSVGQGPGTDTQYFGPGTRLTVL.

The CDR3 DNA reads as TGTGCCAGCAGTGAGGGTCGGCTTGGTGAAAAACTGTTTTTT. This codes for CASSEGRLGEKLFF. This chain connects TRBV6-1 to TRBJ1-4; no definite D call. The CDR3 sequence is 14 residues long. In germline, CDR1 is MNHNS, CDR2 SASEGT. V shed 3 bases and J shed 7 bases, with 12 bases lying between them.

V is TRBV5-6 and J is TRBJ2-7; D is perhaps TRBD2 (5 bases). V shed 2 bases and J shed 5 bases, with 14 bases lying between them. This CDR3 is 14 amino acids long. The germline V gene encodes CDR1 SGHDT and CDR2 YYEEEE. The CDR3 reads CASSFPTSVDEQYF. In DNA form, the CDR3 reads TGTGCCAGCAGCTTTCCAACTAGTGTCGACGAGCAGTACTTC.

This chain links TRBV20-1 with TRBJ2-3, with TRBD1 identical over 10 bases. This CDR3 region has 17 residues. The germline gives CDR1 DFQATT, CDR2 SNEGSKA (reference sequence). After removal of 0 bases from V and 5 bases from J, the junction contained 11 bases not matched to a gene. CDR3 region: CSARETPDRGLGDTQYF. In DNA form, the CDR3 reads TGCAGTGCTAGAGAAACCCCCGACAGGGGGCTGGGAGATACGCAGTATTTT.

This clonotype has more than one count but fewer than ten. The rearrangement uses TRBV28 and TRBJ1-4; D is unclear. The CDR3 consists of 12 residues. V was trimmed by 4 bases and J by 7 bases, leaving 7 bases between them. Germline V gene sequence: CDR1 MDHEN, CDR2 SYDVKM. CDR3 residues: CASSSSLEKLFF. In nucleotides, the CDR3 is TGTGCCAGCAGTTCATCCCTTGAAAAACTGTTTTTT.

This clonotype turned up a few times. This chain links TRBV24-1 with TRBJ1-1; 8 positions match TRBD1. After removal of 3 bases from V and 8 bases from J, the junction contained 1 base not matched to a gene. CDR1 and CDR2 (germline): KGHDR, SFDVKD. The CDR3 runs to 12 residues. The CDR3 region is CATSDGTGEAFF. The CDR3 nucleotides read TGTGCCACCAGTGATGGGACAGGAGAAGCTTTCTTT.

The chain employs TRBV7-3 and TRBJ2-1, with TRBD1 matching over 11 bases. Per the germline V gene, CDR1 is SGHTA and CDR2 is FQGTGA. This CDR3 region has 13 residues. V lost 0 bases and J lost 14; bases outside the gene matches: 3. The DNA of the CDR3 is TGTGCCAGCAGCTTAACGGACAGGGGGCAGAAGTTCTTC. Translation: CASSLTDRGQKFF. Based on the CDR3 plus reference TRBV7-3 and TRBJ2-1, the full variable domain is GAGVSQTPSNKVTEKGKYVELRCDPISGHTALYWYRQSLGQGPEFLIYFQGTGAADDSGLPNDRFFAVRPEGSVSTLKIQRTERGDSAVYLCASSLTDRGQKFFGPGTRLTVL.

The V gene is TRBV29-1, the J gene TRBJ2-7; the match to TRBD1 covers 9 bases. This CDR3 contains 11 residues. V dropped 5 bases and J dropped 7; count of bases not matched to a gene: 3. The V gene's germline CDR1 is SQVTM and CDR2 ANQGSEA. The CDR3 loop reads CSVQGTGEQYF. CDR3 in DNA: TGCAGCGTTCAGGGGACAGGGGAGCAGTACTTC.

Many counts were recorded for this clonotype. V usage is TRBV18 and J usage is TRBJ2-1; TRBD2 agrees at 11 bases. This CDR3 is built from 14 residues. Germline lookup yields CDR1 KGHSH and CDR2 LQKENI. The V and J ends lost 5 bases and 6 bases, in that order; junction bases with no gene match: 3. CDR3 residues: CASSLAGGPNEQFF. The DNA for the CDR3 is TGTGCCAGCTCATTAGCGGGAGGGCCCAATGAGCAGTTCTTC.

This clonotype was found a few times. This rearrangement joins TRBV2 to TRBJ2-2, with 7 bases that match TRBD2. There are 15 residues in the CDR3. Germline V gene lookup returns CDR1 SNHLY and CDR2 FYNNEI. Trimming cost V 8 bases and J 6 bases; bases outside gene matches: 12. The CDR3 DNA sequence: TGTGCCAGCCCGAGTCCGGGGGGTGACCCCGGGGAGCTGTTTTTT. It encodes CASPSPGGDPGELFF.

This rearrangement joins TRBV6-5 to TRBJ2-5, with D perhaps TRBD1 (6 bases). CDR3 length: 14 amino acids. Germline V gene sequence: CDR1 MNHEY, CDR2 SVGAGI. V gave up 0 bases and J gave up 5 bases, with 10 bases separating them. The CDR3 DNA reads TGTGCCAGCAGTTACTCCGACAGGTTGGAGACCCAGTACTTC. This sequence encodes CASSYSDRLETQYF.

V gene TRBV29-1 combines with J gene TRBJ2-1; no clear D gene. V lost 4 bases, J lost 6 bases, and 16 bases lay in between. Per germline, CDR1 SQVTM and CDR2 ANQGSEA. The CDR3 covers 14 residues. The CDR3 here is CSVVGRARFNEQFF. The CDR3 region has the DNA TGCAGCGTTGTTGGAAGGGCGAGATTCAATGAGCAGTTCTTC.

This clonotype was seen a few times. CDR3 residues: CASSPGQGYAFF. The DNA for the CDR3 is TGTGCCAGCAGCCCCGGACAGGGATACGCTTTCTTT. The V gene is TRBV7-9, the J gene TRBJ1-1; TRBD1 aligns across 8 bases. Losses at the gene ends were 5 bases for V and 11 bases for J; bases not matched to a gene: 7. The CDR3 covers 12 residues. From germline, CDR1 is SEHNR and CDR2 FQNEAQ (reference sequence).

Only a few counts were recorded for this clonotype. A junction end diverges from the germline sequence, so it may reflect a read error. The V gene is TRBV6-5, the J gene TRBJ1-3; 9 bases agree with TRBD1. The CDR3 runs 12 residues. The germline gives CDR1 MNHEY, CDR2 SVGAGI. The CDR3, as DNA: TGTGCCAGCAGTTATTCCGGGACAGGGTGGGATTTT. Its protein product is CASSYSGTGWDF.